This TCR beta chain was recorded in a study of regulatory T cells in long-lasting Graves disease. This clonotype was recorded a few times. The antigen remains unidentified. The sample's time point: newly diagnosed GD, antithyroid drugs for less than 3 months. Researchers made the TCR library from RNA that was extracted from PBMCs. It was by American Thyroid Association guidelines that Graves' disease was diagnosed. As collected, the peripheral blood samples measured about 10 milliliters each and went into EDTA tubes. CDR1 is SNHLY, CDR2 FYNNEI, per germline. With 0 bases removed from V and 10 bases from J, the gap between germline ends came to 4 bases. The CDR3 covers 11 residues. Study observations and caveats: TCR diversity was lower in persistent Graves' patients than in newly diagnosed ones. In persistent patients, shared public clonotypes (under 3,000) outnumbered those in new patients (966).

For TCR beta, libraries came from iRepertoire HTBI primers and Arm-PCR of CDR3 regions. TCRdb re-analysed the multiplex PCR reads in MiXCR, keeping a single row per CDR3 protein. The sample yields a few hundred thousand distinct CDR3 sequences, about 15% seen once. This same sample was also part of a study on T cells in Graves' hyperthyroidism and ophthalmopathy.

The sequence was collected from a woman younger than 30 with Graves disease. The sample here was peripheral blood mononuclear cells (PBMCs), taken at new diagnosis, from a patient treated with antithyroid drugs. V and J are TRBV2 and TRBJ2-1; D is ambiguous. CDR3 nucleotides: TGTGCCAGCAGTGAAGCTGGGGAGCAGTTCTTC. Protein sequence: CASSEAGEQFF.